The sequence of this T cell receptor beta chain was determined in a study of T cells in Graves' hyperthyroidism and ophthalmopathy. Thyroid ultrasound, orbital computed tomography, clinical symptoms, and serum thyroxine and TRAb underpinned diagnoses. TCR beta CDR3 sequences were amplified from RNA transcripts. When the TCR CDR3 underwent first-round RT-PCR, the HTBI primer set was used. Each CDR3 protein gets one entry after TCRdb re-called the multiplex PCR reads with MiXCR. The table lists over 650,000 distinct CDR3 sequences, about 45% of them singletons. Trimming pared 0 bases from V and 7 bases from J, leaving 10 bases between. Per germline, CDR1 ENHRY and CDR2 SYGVKD. This CDR3 is 14 amino acids long.

The rearrangement joins TRBV10-3 to TRBJ1-5; D gene unclear. The sequence was obtained from an adult man with Graves' disease, either hyperthyroidism or ophthalmopathy (not recorded which). Sequencing was carried out using peripheral blood or thyroid tissue (not recorded which). As DNA, the CDR3 is TGTGCCATCAGTGAGTCCTCCGGTGGCCAGCCCCAGCATTTT. This gives the protein CAISESSGGQPQHF.